This is a list of T cell receptor beta chains from one sample in a study of blood T cell repertoires in COVID-19. The table came from immunoSEQ multiplex PCR; TCRdb's copy has only in-frame clones and leaves some out. The data show 150,000 to 200,000 clones, with approximately 80% seen just once and 8.5% to 10% held by the top ten. The sequencing sample was made of peripheral blood. Receptor source: a woman aged 45-59 years with active or convalescent COVID-19. Both conserved end residues are part of each CDR3. D genes are given only for firm matches. Part of the rows lack a size; the others show once, few, many or a class for expanded clones.

D gene: -; V gene: TRBV27; CDR3 length: 15; J gene: TRBJ1-1; clone size: -; CDR3 protein: CASSHLGFGQYEAFF; CDR3 DNA: TGTGCCAGCAGCCACCTTGGATTCGGACAGTATGAAGCTTTCTTT
D gene: -; V gene: TRBV7-6; CDR3 length: 16; J gene: TRBJ2-2; clone size: once; CDR3 protein: CASSFRTTANTGELFF; CDR3 DNA: TGTGCCAGCAGCTTCCGGACTACCGCGAACACCGGGGAGCTGTTTTTT
D gene: -; V gene: TRBV7-2; CDR3 length: 13; J gene: TRBJ1-5; clone size: -; CDR3 protein: CASSLERYQPQHF; CDR3 DNA: TGTGCCAGCAGCTTAGAGAGGTATCAGCCCCAGCATTTT
D gene: -; V gene: TRBV11-2; CDR3 length: 12; J gene: TRBJ2-3; clone size: -; CDR3 protein: CASSLGAGPQYF; CDR3 DNA: TGTGCCAGCAGCTTAGGAGCGGGTCCGCAGTATTTT
D gene: -; V gene: TRBV9; CDR3 length: 14; J gene: TRBJ1-1; clone size: -; CDR3 protein: CASSGSPGRTEAFF; CDR3 DNA: TGTGCCAGCAGCGGGTCCCCCGGTCGGACTGAAGCTTTCTTT
D gene: -; V gene: TRBV11-2; CDR3 length: 14; J gene: TRBJ1-2; clone size: -; CDR3 protein: CASSSVNRDYGYTF; CDR3 DNA: TGTGCCAGCAGCTCAGTTAACAGGGACTATGGCTACACCTTC
D gene: TRBD2; V gene: TRBV4-3; CDR3 length: 16; J gene: TRBJ2-1; clone size: -; CDR3 protein: CASSQLAGWGYNEQFF; CDR3 DNA: TGCGCCAGCAGCCAGTTAGCGGGGTGGGGTTACAATGAGCAGTTCTTC
D gene: -; V gene: TRBV2; CDR3 length: 15; J gene: TRBJ2-1; clone size: -; CDR3 protein: CASSDWASRFDEQFF; CDR3 DNA: TGTGCCAGCAGTGATTGGGCTAGCAGGTTCGATGAGCAGTTCTTC
D gene: -; V gene: TRBV2; CDR3 length: 13; J gene: TRBJ2-5; clone size: -; CDR3 protein: CASSGGSQETQYF; CDR3 DNA: TGTGCCAGCAGTGGTGGCTCGCAAGAGACCCAGTACTTC
D gene: TRBD1; V gene: TRBV15; CDR3 length: 12; J gene: TRBJ1-4; clone size: few; CDR3 protein: CATSKDRGKLFF; CDR3 DNA: TGTGCCACCAGCAAAGACAGGGGAAAACTGTTTTTT
D gene: -; V gene: TRBV7-2; CDR3 length: 15; J gene: TRBJ1-3; clone size: -; CDR3 protein: CASSPSAGSGNTIYF; CDR3 DNA: TGTGCCAGCAGCCCGTCGGCGGGCTCTGGAAACACCATATATTTT
D gene: TRBD1; V gene: TRBV6-2/TRBV6-3; CDR3 length: 15; J gene: TRBJ1-5; clone size: -; CDR3 protein: CASSSRQGSDQPQHF; CDR3 DNA: TGTGCCAGCAGTAGTCGACAGGGATCTGATCAGCCCCAGCATTTT
D gene: TRBD1; V gene: TRBV5-1; CDR3 length: 17; J gene: TRBJ1-5; clone size: few; CDR3 protein: CASSQQDRAYSNQPQHF; CDR3 DNA: TGCGCCAGCAGCCAACAGGACAGGGCCTATAGCAATCAGCCCCAGCATTTT
D gene: TRBD1; V gene: TRBV5-5; CDR3 length: 14; J gene: TRBJ2-3; clone size: -; CDR3 protein: CASSSTGGTDTQYF; CDR3 DNA: TGTGCCAGCAGCTCGACAGGGGGCACAGATACGCAGTATTTT
D gene: -; V gene: TRBV19; CDR3 length: 14; J gene: TRBJ1-4; clone size: -; CDR3 protein: CASSIRGGNEKLFF; CDR3 DNA: TGTGCCAGTAGTATCAGAGGTGGTAATGAAAAACTGTTTTTT
D gene: -; V gene: TRBV30; CDR3 length: 12; J gene: TRBJ1-2; clone size: -; CDR3 protein: CAWSAGPYGYTF; CDR3 DNA: TGTGCCTGGTCGGCGGGACCGTATGGCTACACCTTC
D gene: TRBD1; V gene: TRBV3-1/TRBV3-2; CDR3 length: 15; J gene: TRBJ1-5; clone size: -; CDR3 protein: CASSAPGQGVGTQHF; CDR3 DNA: TGTGCCAGCAGCGCCCCGGGACAGGGTGTAGGTACCCAGCATTTT
D gene: -; V gene: TRBV7-9; CDR3 length: 14; J gene: TRBJ1-2; clone size: once; CDR3 protein: CASSLSGEAYGYTF; CDR3 DNA: TGTGCCAGCAGCTTATCGGGGGAGGCTTATGGCTACACCTTC
D gene: -; V gene: TRBV6-5; CDR3 length: 14; J gene: TRBJ1-1; clone size: -; CDR3 protein: CASRAGVEDTEAFF; CDR3 DNA: TGTGCCAGCAGGGCAGGGGTTGAGGACACTGAAGCTTTCTTT
D gene: TRBD2; V gene: TRBV7-8; CDR3 length: 15; J gene: TRBJ2-1; clone size: once; CDR3 protein: CASSLGRGSYNEQFF; CDR3 DNA: TGTGCCAGCAGCCTAGGGCGGGGGTCCTACAATGAGCAGTTCTTC
D gene: TRBD2; V gene: TRBV2; CDR3 length: 15; J gene: TRBJ2-5; clone size: -; CDR3 protein: CASRDGLAGKASQYF; CDR3 DNA: TGTGCCAGCAGGGACGGTCTAGCGGGAAAAGCGTCCCAGTACTTC
D gene: -; V gene: TRBV21-1; CDR3 length: 15; J gene: TRBJ1-5; clone size: -; CDR3 protein: CPKGQGVLGNQPQHF; CDR3 DNA: TGCCCTAAGGGACAGGGTGTACTCGGCAATCAGCCCCAGCATTTT
D gene: -; V gene: TRBV19; CDR3 length: 15; J gene: TRBJ1-6; clone size: -; CDR3 protein: CASSISGQVGSPLHF; CDR3 DNA: TGTGCCAGTAGTATATCTGGGCAGGTTGGTTCACCCCTCCACTTT
D gene: -; V gene: TRBV5-5; CDR3 length: 14; J gene: TRBJ2-2; clone size: -; CDR3 protein: CASVKTVNTGELFF; CDR3 DNA: TGTGCCAGCGTGAAGACAGTAAACACCGGGGAGCTGTTTTTT
D gene: TRBD1; V gene: TRBV4-3; CDR3 length: 17; J gene: TRBJ1-6; clone size: -; CDR3 protein: CASSQRTGAGARSPLHF; CDR3 DNA: TGCGCCAGCAGCCAAAGGACAGGGGCAGGGGCCAGGTCACCCCTCCACTTT
D gene: -; V gene: TRBV5-8; CDR3 length: 15; J gene: TRBJ1-4; clone size: -; CDR3 protein: CASSLGTRINEKLFF; CDR3 DNA: TGTGCCAGCAGCTTGGGGACAAGAATTAATGAAAAACTGTTTTTT
D gene: -; V gene: TRBV11-1; CDR3 length: 14; J gene: TRBJ2-1; clone size: -; CDR3 protein: CASSLKGLVNEQFF; CDR3 DNA: TGTGCCAGCAGCTTAAAGGGGTTAGTCAATGAGCAGTTCTTC
D gene: -; V gene: TRBV7-8; CDR3 length: 16; J gene: TRBJ1-1; clone size: -; CDR3 protein: CASSLAGSGGNTEAFF; CDR3 DNA: TGTGCCAGCAGCCTGGCGGGAAGTGGAGGGAACACTGAAGCTTTCTTT
D gene: TRBD1; V gene: TRBV28; CDR3 length: 12; J gene: TRBJ1-6; clone size: -; CDR3 protein: CASSSPTGGVHF; CDR3 DNA: TGTGCCAGCAGTTCCCCGACAGGGGGCGTCCACTTT
D gene: TRBD2; V gene: TRBV7-9; CDR3 length: 16; J gene: TRBJ2-1; clone size: -; CDR3 protein: CASSPGLAASYNEQFF; CDR3 DNA: TGTGCCAGCAGCCCTGGACTAGCGGCGTCCTACAATGAGCAGTTCTTC
D gene: TRBD1; V gene: TRBV9; CDR3 length: 15; J gene: TRBJ1-6; clone size: -; CDR3 protein: CASSPTTGDNSPLHF; CDR3 DNA: TGTGCCAGCAGCCCGACGACAGGGGATAATTCACCCCTCCACTTT
D gene: -; V gene: TRBV11-3; CDR3 length: 15; J gene: TRBJ2-2; clone size: -; CDR3 protein: CASSHISMGAGELFF; CDR3 DNA: TGTGCCAGCAGCCATATCTCCATGGGAGCCGGGGAGCTGTTTTTT
D gene: TRBD2; V gene: TRBV18; CDR3 length: 15; J gene: TRBJ2-3; clone size: -; CDR3 protein: CASSPQGGGSDTQYF; CDR3 DNA: TGTGCCAGCTCACCACAAGGCGGGGGGTCAGATACGCAGTATTTT
D gene: TRBD1; V gene: TRBV4-2; CDR3 length: 15; J gene: TRBJ1-2; clone size: -; CDR3 protein: CASSQDLGTAYGYTF; CDR3 DNA: TGTGCCAGCAGCCAAGATCTCGGGACAGCTTATGGCTACACCTTC
D gene: TRBD1; V gene: TRBV29-1; CDR3 length: 13; J gene: TRBJ1-1; clone size: -; CDR3 protein: CSAATGGNTEAFF; CDR3 DNA: TGCAGCGCCGCGACAGGGGGGAACACTGAAGCTTTCTTT
D gene: TRBD1; V gene: TRBV27; CDR3 length: 18; J gene: TRBJ2-4; clone size: -; CDR3 protein: CASKPGQGLQRAKNIQYF; CDR3 DNA: TGTGCCAGCAAACCGGGACAGGGTCTTCAACGAGCCAAAAACATTCAGTACTTC
D gene: TRBD1; V gene: TRBV10-3; CDR3 length: 14; J gene: TRBJ2-7; clone size: -; CDR3 protein: CAISLGQGTDEQYF; CDR3 DNA: TGTGCCATCAGCCTGGGACAGGGGACAGACGAGCAGTACTTC
D gene: TRBD2; V gene: TRBV23-1; CDR3 length: 14; J gene: TRBJ2-7; clone size: few; CDR3 protein: CASSRDSGSREQYF; CDR3 DNA: TGCGCCAGCAGTCGCGATAGCGGGAGCAGGGAGCAGTACTTC
D gene: -; V gene: TRBV28; CDR3 length: 12; J gene: TRBJ1-2; clone size: few; CDR3 protein: CASSLSTYGYTF; CDR3 DNA: TGTGCCAGCAGTTTAAGCACCTATGGCTACACCTTC
D gene: -; V gene: TRBV18; CDR3 length: 13; J gene: TRBJ1-2; clone size: -; CDR3 protein: CASSKAEGYGYTF; CDR3 DNA: TGTGCCAGCTCTAAAGCCGAGGGCTATGGCTACACCTTC
D gene: TRBD2; V gene: TRBV7-2; CDR3 length: 15; J gene: TRBJ2-7; clone size: -; CDR3 protein: CASSLVVQGGHEQYF; CDR3 DNA: TGTGCCAGCAGCTTAGTGGTTCAGGGAGGGCACGAGCAGTACTTC
D gene: TRBD2; V gene: TRBV10-2; CDR3 length: 16; J gene: TRBJ2-1; clone size: few; CDR3 protein: CASSESSGGARFEQFF; CDR3 DNA: TGCGCCAGCAGTGAGTCTAGCGGGGGGGCCAGGTTTGAGCAGTTCTTC
D gene: TRBD1; V gene: TRBV28; CDR3 length: 16; J gene: TRBJ2-7; clone size: -; CDR3 protein: CASSSSGQGRIYEQYF; CDR3 DNA: TGTGCCAGCAGTTCGTCGGGACAGGGGAGAATCTACGAGCAGTACTTC
D gene: -; V gene: TRBV7-3; CDR3 length: 15; J gene: TRBJ2-5; clone size: -; CDR3 protein: CASSLMGQGSETQYF; CDR3 DNA: TGTGCCAGCAGCTTAATGGGCCAGGGTAGTGAGACCCAGTACTTC
D gene: TRBD2; V gene: TRBV7-6; CDR3 length: 18; J gene: TRBJ2-1; clone size: -; CDR3 protein: CASSASLAGTGGRNEQFF; CDR3 DNA: TGTGCCAGCAGCGCCTCACTAGCGGGCACGGGGGGGAGGAATGAGCAGTTCTTC
D gene: -; V gene: TRBV15; CDR3 length: 14; J gene: TRBJ2-3; clone size: -; CDR3 protein: CATSRDTRTDTQYF; CDR3 DNA: TGTGCCACCAGCAGAGATACACGCACAGATACGCAGTATTTT
D gene: -; V gene: TRBV6-5; CDR3 length: 14; J gene: TRBJ1-2; clone size: -; CDR3 protein: CASKSTGRDYGYTF; CDR3 DNA: TGTGCCAGCAAATCCACAGGGAGGGACTATGGCTACACCTTC
D gene: -; V gene: TRBV19; CDR3 length: 15; J gene: TRBJ1-4; clone size: -; CDR3 protein: CASSPREGTWEKLFF; CDR3 DNA: TGTGCCAGTAGTCCCAGGGAGGGGACGTGGGAAAAACTGTTTTTT
D gene: TRBD1; V gene: TRBV6-1; CDR3 length: 14; J gene: TRBJ1-2; clone size: -; CDR3 protein: CASSEGQGRYGYTF; CDR3 DNA: TGTGCCAGCAGTGAGGGACAGGGAAGGTATGGCTACACCTTC
D gene: TRBD2; V gene: TRBV18; CDR3 length: 14; J gene: TRBJ2-3; clone size: -; CDR3 protein: CASSREGPTDTQYF; CDR3 DNA: TGTGCCAGCTCGAGGGAGGGCCCCACAGATACGCAGTATTTT
D gene: -; V gene: TRBV11-3; CDR3 length: 12; J gene: TRBJ2-1; clone size: -; CDR3 protein: CASSHSTGEQFF; CDR3 DNA: TGTGCCAGCAGCCACAGTACGGGGGAGCAGTTCTTC
D gene: TRBD1; V gene: TRBV10-3; CDR3 length: 16; J gene: TRBJ1-1; clone size: few; CDR3 protein: CAISDPGTGLGTEAFF; CDR3 DNA: TGTGCCATCAGTGACCCCGGGACAGGGTTGGGCACTGAAGCTTTCTTT
D gene: TRBD2; V gene: TRBV28; CDR3 length: 16; J gene: TRBJ2-1; clone size: -; CDR3 protein: CASSGLAGGIYNEQFF; CDR3 DNA: TGTGCCAGCAGCGGACTAGCGGGAGGAATTTACAATGAGCAGTTCTTC